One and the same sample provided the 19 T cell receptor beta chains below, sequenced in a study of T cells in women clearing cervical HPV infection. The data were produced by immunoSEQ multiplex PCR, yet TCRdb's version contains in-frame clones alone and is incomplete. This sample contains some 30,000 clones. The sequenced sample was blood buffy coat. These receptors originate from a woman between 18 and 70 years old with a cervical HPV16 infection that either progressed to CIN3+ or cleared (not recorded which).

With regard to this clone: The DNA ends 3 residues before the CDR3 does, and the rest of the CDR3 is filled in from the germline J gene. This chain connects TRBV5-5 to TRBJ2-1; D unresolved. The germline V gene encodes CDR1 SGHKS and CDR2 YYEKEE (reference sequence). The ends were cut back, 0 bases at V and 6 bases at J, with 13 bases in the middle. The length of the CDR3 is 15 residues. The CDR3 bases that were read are TGTGCCAGCAGCTTGGAGGGTGAGACGTTCAATGAG. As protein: CASSLEGETFNE. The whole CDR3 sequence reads CASSLEGETFNEQFF.

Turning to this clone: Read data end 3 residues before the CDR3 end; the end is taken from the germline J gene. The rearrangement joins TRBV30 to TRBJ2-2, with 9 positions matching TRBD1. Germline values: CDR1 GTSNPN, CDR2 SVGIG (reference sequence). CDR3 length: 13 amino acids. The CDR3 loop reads CAYQGTGTSPLFF. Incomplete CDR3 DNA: TGTGCCTACCAGGGGACAGGGACTTCACCG.

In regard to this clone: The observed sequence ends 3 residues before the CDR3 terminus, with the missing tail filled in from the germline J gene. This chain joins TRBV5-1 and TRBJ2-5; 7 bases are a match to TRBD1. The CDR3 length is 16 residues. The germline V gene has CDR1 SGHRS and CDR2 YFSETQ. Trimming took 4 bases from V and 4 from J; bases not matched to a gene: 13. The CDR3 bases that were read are TGCGCCAGCAGCCCCTCCCTTGGTGCAGGGGGAGAGACC. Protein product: CASSPSLGAGGET. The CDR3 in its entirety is CASSPSLGAGGETQYF.

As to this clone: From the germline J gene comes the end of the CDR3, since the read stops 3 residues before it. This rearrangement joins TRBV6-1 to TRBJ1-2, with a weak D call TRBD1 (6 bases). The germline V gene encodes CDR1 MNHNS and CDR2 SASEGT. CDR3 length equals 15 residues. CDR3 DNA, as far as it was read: TGTGCCAGCAGTGCCGAACTAGCGGGGGGGCGCGAC. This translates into CASSAELAGGRD. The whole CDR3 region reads CASSAELAGGRDYTF.

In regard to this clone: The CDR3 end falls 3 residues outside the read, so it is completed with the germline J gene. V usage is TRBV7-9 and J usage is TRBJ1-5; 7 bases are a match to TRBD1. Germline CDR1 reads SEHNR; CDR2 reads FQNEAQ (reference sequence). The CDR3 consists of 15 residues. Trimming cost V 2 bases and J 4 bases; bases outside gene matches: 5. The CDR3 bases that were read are TGTGCCAGCAGCTTATCAGCAGGGGGTAATCAGCCC. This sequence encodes CASSLSAGGNQP. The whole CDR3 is CASSLSAGGNQPQHF.

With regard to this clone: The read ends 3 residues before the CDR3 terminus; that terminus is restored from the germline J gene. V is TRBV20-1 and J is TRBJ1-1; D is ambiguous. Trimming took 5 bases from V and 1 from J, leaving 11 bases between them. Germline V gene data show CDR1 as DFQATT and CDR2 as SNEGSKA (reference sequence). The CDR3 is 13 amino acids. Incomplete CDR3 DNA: TGCAGTGCTGGAAACAGAGCGAACACTGAA. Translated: CSAGNRANTE. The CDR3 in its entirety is CSAGNRANTEAFF.

The CDR3 loop is CASSPSRGSTEAFF. Incomplete CDR3 DNA: TGTGCCAGCAGCCCTAGTAGGGGAAGCACTGAA. The V and J genes are TRBV7-3 and TRBJ1-1, with D possibly TRBD1 on 5 matching bases. The read gets to within 3 residues of the CDR3 end, and the germline J gene fills in the rest. The CDR3 contains 14 residues. CDR1 SGHTA and CDR2 FQGTGA come from the germline V gene. V was pared by 5 bases and J by 4 bases, with 14 bases between.

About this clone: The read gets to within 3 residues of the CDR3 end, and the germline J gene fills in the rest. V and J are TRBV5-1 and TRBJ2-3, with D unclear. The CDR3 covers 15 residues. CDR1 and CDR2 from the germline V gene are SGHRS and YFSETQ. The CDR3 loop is CASSFPGSPRETQYF. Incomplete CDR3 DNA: TGCGCCAGCAGCTTCCCAGGATCGCCGAGAGAGACG.

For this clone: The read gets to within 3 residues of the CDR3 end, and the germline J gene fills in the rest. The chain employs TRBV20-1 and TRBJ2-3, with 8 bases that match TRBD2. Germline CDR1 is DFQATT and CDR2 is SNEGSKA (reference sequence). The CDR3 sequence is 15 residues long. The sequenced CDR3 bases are TGCAGTGCTAGAAGAGCGGGAGCCGACCAAGAGACG. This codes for CSARRAGADQET. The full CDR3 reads CSARRAGADQETQYF.

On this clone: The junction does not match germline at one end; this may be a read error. The covered CDR3 bases are TGTGCTAGCAGCTCACTAGCGGGGGGCCAAGAGACC. Its translation: CASSSLAGGQET. The full CDR3 sequence reads CASSSLAGGQETYTF. J is TRBJ1-2 and V is TRBV7-7, with a weak D call TRBD1 (6 bases). Read coverage stops 3 residues before the CDR3 terminus; the germline J gene supplies the remainder. The CDR3 has 15 amino acids. Per germline, CDR1 SSHAT and CDR2 FNYEAQ (reference sequence).

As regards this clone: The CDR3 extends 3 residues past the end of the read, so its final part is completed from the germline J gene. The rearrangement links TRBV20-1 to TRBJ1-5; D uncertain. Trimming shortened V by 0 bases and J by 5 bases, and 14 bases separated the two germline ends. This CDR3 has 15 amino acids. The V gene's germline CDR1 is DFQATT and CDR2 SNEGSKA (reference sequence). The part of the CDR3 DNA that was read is TGCAGTGCTAGAGATCTTGGCAAGGGCGATCAGCCC. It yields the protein CSARDLGKGDQP. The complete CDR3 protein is CSARDLGKGDQPQHF.

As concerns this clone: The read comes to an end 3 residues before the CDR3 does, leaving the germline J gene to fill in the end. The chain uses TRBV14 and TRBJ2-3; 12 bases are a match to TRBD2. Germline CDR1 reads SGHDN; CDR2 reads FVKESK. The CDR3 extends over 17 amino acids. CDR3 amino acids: CASSQELAGGLKETQYF. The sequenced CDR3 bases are TGTGCCAGCAGCCAAGAGCTAGCGGGGGGGCTAAAAGAGACG. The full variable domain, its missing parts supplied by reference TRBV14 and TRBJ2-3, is EAGVTQFPSHSVIEKGQTVTLRCDPISGHDNLYWYRRVMGKEIKFLLHFVKESKQDESGMPNNRFLAERTGGTYSTLKVQPAELEDSGVYFCASSQELAGGLKETQYFGPGTRLTVL.

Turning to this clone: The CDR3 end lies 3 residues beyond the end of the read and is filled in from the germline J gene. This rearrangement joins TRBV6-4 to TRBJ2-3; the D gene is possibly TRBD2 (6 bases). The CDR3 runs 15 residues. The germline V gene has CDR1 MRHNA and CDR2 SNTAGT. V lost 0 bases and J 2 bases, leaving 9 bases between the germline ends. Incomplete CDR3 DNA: TGTGCCAGCAGTGACTCGGCGGGGCCCACAGATACG. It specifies CASSDSAGPTDT. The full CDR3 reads CASSDSAGPTDTQYF.

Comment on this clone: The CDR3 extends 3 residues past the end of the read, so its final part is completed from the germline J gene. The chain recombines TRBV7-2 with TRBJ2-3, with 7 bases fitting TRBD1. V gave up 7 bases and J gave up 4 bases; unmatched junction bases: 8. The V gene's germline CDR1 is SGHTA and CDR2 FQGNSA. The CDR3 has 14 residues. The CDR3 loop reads CASTRDRTSDTQYF. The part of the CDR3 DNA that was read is TGTGCCAGCACCCGGGACAGAACCTCAGATACG.

The CDR3 DNA, read in part, is TGTGCCAGCAGCTTAGCGCTAGCGGGACCCTACGAG. Amino acid sequence: CASSLALAGPYE. The CDR3 in full is CASSLALAGPYEQYF. V is TRBV7-9 and J is TRBJ2-7; 9 positions match TRBD2. The DNA ends 3 residues before the CDR3 does, and the rest of the CDR3 is filled in from the germline J gene. The V gene end was trimmed by 0 bases and the J gene end by 2 bases; junction bases not matched to a gene: 2. CDR1 is SEHNR, CDR2 FQNEAQ, per germline (reference sequence). The CDR3 length is 15 residues.

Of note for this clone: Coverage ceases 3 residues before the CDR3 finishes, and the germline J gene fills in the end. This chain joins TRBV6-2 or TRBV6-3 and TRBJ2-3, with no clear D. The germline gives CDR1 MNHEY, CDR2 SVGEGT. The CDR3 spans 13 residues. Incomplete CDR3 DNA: TGTGCCAGCAGTTACGAGCGATTGGAGACG. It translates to CASSYERLET. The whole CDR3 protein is CASSYERLETQYF.

CDR3 DNA, as far as it was read: TGTGCCATCAGGGGGGACAGTGGCAATCAGCCC. Its protein product is CAIRGDSGNQP. The CDR3 reads in full as CAIRGDSGNQPQHF. The rearrangement links TRBV10-3 to TRBJ1-5; TRBD1 matches 7 bases. The CDR3 end falls 3 residues outside the read, so it is completed with the germline J gene. Germline V CDR1 and CDR2: ENHRY, SYGVKD. Unmatched junction bases numbered 4, after V lost 6 bases and J lost 2 bases. The CDR3 is 14 residues long.

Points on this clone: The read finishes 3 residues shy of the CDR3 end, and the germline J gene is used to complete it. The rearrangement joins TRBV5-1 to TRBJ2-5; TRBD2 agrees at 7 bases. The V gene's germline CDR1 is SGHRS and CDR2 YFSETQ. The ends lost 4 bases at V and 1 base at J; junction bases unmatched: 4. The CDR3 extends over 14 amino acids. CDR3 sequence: CASSRGGIQETQYF. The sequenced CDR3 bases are TGCGCCAGCAGCCGCGGGGGAATCCAAGAGACC.

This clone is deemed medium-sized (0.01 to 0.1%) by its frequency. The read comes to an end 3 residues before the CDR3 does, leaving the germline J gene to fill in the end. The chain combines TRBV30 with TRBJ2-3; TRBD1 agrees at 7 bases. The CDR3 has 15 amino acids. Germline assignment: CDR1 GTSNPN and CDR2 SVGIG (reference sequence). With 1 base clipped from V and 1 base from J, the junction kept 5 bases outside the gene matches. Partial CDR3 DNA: TGTGCCTGGAGTGAAATTGGACAGGGCACAGATACG. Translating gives CAWSEIGQGTDT. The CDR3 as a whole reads CAWSEIGQGTDTQYF.